The 17 T cell receptor beta chains presented below share a single source sample, sequenced in a study of CD8 T cells in Susac syndrome. When the RNA was reverse transcribed, random hexamers were used with an input of roughly 0.45 to 1 ug. Using its own MiXCR run on the immunoSEQ multiplex PCR reads, TCRdb lists one record per CDR3 protein. This table has almost 450,000 distinct CDR3 sequences, approximately 85% appearing once. Sequences were obtained from CD8+ T cells from PBMCs. The origin of the receptors is a human donor with multiple sclerosis.

This sequence joins TRBV27 and TRBJ1-2; D not certain. The CDR3 consists of 13 residues. Germline CDR1 and CDR2: MNHEY and SMNVEV (reference sequence). V lost 9 bases, J lost 4 bases, and 15 bases lay in between. Written as DNA, the CDR3 is TGTGCCAGTTCCCCGGAACAGCTCTATGGCTACACCTTC. This translates into CASSPEQLYGYTF.

The CDR3 region is CASSLRAAFGSYNEQFF. The DNA of the CDR3 is TGTGCCAGCAGTTTAAGGGCTGCCTTTGGCTCCTACAATGAGCAGTTCTTC. This chain uses TRBV27 with TRBJ2-1; D not resolved. The CDR3 sequence is 17 residues long. Trimming pared 2 bases from V and 0 bases from J, leaving 14 bases between. CDR1 is MNHEY and CDR2 is SMNVEV in the germline V gene (reference sequence).

In nucleotides, the CDR3 is TGTGCCATCAGTGAAACAGGGGATACTGAAGCTTTCTTT. Translating gives CAISETGDTEAFF. The gene calls are TRBV10-3 and TRBJ1-1; 7 bases line up with TRBD1. This CDR3 contains 13 residues. V lost 3 bases, J lost 5 bases, and 3 bases stayed unmatched. Per the germline V gene, CDR1 is ENHRY and CDR2 is SYGVKD.

The J gene is TRBJ2-7, the V gene TRBV4-2; no firm D call. CDR1 and CDR2 (germline): LGHNA, YNFKEQ. The germline V and J ends were trimmed by 3 bases and 0 bases, with 12 bases remaining between them. The CDR3 extends over 15 amino acids. The CDR3 reads CASSHETEDSYEQYF. The CDR3 region has the DNA TGTGCCAGCAGCCACGAAACAGAGGACTCCTACGAGCAGTACTTC.

The chain has TRBV5-6 and TRBJ2-2; D perhaps matches TRBD1 (6 bases). Between the trimmed V and J ends, which lost 3 bases and 0 bases, there was a span of 12 bases. The germline V gene encodes CDR1 SGHDT and CDR2 YYEEEE. The CDR3 consists of 16 residues. The DNA of the CDR3 is TGTGCCAGCAGCTGGGGGACAACAACGAACACCGGGGAGCTGTTTTTT. It codes for CASSWGTTTNTGELFF.

V is TRBV7-9 and J is TRBJ2-2, with 8 bases matching TRBD1. CDR1 is SEHNR, CDR2 FQNEAQ, per germline (reference sequence). The CDR3 is made up of 17 amino acids. V shed 3 bases and J 0 bases; nucleotides not matched to a gene: 6. The CDR3 reads CASSFSRQGPNTGELFF. CDR3 bases: TGTGCCAGCAGCTTTAGCCGACAGGGGCCGAACACCGGGGAGCTGTTTTTT.

The V call is TRBV6-5, the J call TRBJ2-4; TRBD2 matches at 8 bases. The germline CDR1 and CDR2 sequences are MNHEY and SVGAGI. V lost 2 bases and J lost 6; bases outside the gene matches: 12. The CDR3 is 17 residues long. The CDR3 DNA follows: TGTGCCAGCAGTTACCGAAAAGACGGGGGGGCGAGAAACATTCAGTACTTC. It is translated as CASSYRKDGGARNIQYF.

The chain recombines TRBV19 with TRBJ1-1; a weak D match, TRBD1 (6 bases). CDR3 size: 15 residues. Trimming pared 4 bases from V and 3 bases from J, leaving 15 bases between. The germline V gene encodes CDR1 LNHDA and CDR2 SQIVND (reference sequence). CDR3 sequence: CASSTPQGRYTEAFF. CDR3 nucleotide sequence: TGTGCCAGTAGTACTCCGCAGGGGAGATACACTGAAGCTTTCTTT.

This rearrangement joins TRBV20-1 to TRBJ2-1, with TRBD2 matching 13 bases. V shed 0 bases and J 1 base; nucleotides not matched to a gene: 6. Germline CDR1 DFQATT, CDR2 SNEGSKA (reference sequence). The CDR3 loop spans 18 amino acids. CDR3 region: CSARDETSGRSSYNEQFF. The CDR3 DNA follows: TGCAGTGCTAGAGATGAGACTAGCGGGAGGAGTTCCTACAATGAGCAGTTCTTC.

This chain uses TRBV3-1 with TRBJ2-1; 7 bases line up with TRBD2. V was pared by 0 bases and J by 7 bases, with 12 bases of the junction left unmatched. There are 17 residues in the CDR3. CDR1 LGHDT and CDR2 YNNKEL come from the germline V gene (reference sequence). The CDR3 DNA sequence: TGTGCCAGCAGCCAAGATCATGGAAGGGAGGGTCGTAATGAGCAGTTCTTC. It translates to CASSQDHGREGRNEQFF.

The gene calls are TRBV20-1 and TRBJ2-7, with D possibly called TRBD1 or TRBD2 (5 bases each). Germline V gene sequence: CDR1 DFQATT, CDR2 SNEGSKA (reference sequence). Trimming took 6 bases from V and 4 from J, leaving 16 bases between them. CDR3 length: 13 residues. CDR3 coding DNA: TGCAGTGCCCCTGGAGAGGGGCTATACGAGCAGTACTTC. Translation: CSAPGEGLYEQYF.

This clonotype has just a few counts. The chain is built from TRBV3-1 and TRBJ2-7; 9 nucleotides align to TRBD1. The junction had 7 bases not matched to a gene; V was cut back by 3 bases and J by 7 bases. The CDR3 contains 14 residues. CDR1 is LGHDT and CDR2 is YNNKEL in the germline V gene (reference sequence). The CDR3 bases are TGTGCCAGCAGCCAGGGACAGGGTTACGTGGAGCAGTACTTC. Translating it yields CASSQGQGYVEQYF.

This chain joins TRBV30 and TRBJ1-1; D ambiguous. CDR3 size: 11 residues. Germline CDR1 GTSNPN, CDR2 SVGIG (reference sequence). Trimming took 6 bases from V and 4 from J, leaving 9 bases between them. As DNA, the CDR3 is TGTGCCTGCGGATCCTCCACTGAAGCTTTCTTT. Amino acids: CACGSSTEAFF.

The CDR3 DNA sequence: TGTGCCAGCCCATCCGGGACAGGGGATGGACAGCCCCAGCATTTT. As protein: CASPSGTGDGQPQHF. This chain joins TRBV6-2 or TRBV6-3 and TRBJ1-5, with TRBD1 matching over 10 bases. CDR1 MNHEY and CDR2 SVGEGT come from the germline V gene. This CDR3 is 15 amino acids long. The junction had 11 bases not matched to a gene; V was cut back by 8 bases and J by 7 bases.

The V and J genes are TRBV20-1 and TRBJ1-1, with D possibly TRBD1 on 6 matching bases. The CDR3 contains 15 residues. Trimming shortened V by 1 base and J by 7 bases, and 19 bases separated the two germline ends. Germline CDR1 and CDR2: DFQATT and SNEGSKA (reference sequence). The CDR3, as DNA: TGCAGTGCTAGAGCCCTCCCGGGTGAGGGGGTTGAAGCTTTCTTT. It encodes CSARALPGEGVEAFF.

The J gene is TRBJ2-1, the V gene TRBV27, with TRBD2 matching 7 bases. The germline gives CDR1 MNHEY, CDR2 SMNVEV (reference sequence). The CDR3 is 16 amino acids. V was clipped by 8 bases and J by 7 bases; unmatched bases: 17. The CDR3 region is CASSGLRGNFGNEQFF. The CDR3 bases are TGTGCCAGCTCGGGACTACGGGGTAATTTTGGGAATGAGCAGTTCTTC.

In this sample, this clonotype turned up a few times. V and J are TRBV7-9 and TRBJ2-1; TRBD2 matches 11 bases. Per the germline V gene, CDR1 is SEHNR and CDR2 is FQNEAQ (reference sequence). Unmatched junction bases numbered 5, after V lost 1 base and J lost 9 bases. There are 15 residues in the CDR3. The CDR3 loop is CASSLGSGGAAEQFF. In nucleotides, the CDR3 is TGTGCCAGCAGCTTAGGTAGCGGGGGGGCCGCTGAGCAGTTCTTC. Variable domain in full (rest from reference TRBV7-9 and TRBJ2-1): DTGVSQNPRHKITKRGQNVTFRCDPISEHNRLYWYRQTLGQGPEFLTYFQNEAQLEKSRLLSDRFSAERPKGSFSTLEIQRTEQGDSAMYLCASSLGSGGAAEQFFGPGTRLTVL.